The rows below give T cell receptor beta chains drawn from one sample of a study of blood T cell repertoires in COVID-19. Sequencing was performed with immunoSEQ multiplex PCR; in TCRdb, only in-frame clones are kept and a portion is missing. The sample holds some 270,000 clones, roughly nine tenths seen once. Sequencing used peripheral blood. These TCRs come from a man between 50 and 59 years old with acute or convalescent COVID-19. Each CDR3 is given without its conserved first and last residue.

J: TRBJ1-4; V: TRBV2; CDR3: ARSDGGNEKLF
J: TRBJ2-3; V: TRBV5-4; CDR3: ASSSLRDTTDTQY
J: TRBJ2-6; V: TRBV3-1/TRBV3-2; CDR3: ASSQYRGSGANVLT
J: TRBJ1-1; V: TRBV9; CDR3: ASSPPDTEAF
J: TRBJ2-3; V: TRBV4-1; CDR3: ASSPSGGAMNTQY
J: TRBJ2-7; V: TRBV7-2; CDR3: ASSYSLGGSYEQY
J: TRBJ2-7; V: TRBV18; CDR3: ASSPGTGGSGEQY
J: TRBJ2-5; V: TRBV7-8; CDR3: ASSPDRGQETQY
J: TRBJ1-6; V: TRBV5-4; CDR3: ASSTHGRDRSPLH
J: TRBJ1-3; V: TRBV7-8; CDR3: ASSRGNVGARGNTIY
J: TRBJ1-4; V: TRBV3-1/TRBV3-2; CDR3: ASSRRGVDEKLF
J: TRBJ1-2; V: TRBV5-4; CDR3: ASSLASQGDYGYT
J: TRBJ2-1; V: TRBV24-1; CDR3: ATSEKGLAGEQF
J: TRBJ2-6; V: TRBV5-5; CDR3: ASSFLVSGANVLT
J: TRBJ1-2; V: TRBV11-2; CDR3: ASSLNRGGYGYT
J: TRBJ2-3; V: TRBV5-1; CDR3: ASSPDPSGLGDTQY
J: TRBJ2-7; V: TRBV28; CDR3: ASSLGASGEQY
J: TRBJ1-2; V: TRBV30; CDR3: AWSVDRLYGYT
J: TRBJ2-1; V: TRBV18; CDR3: ASSPPSRGGAGVYEQF
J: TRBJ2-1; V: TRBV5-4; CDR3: ASSGDSQPYNEQF
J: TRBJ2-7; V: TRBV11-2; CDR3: ASSFFPSGAYEQY
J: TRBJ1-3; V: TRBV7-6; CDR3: ASSIAAGGGGNTIY
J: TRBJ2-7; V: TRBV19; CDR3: ASSIDLGAGGEQY
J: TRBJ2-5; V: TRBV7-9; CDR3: ASGLRYQETQY